This record concerns one T cell receptor beta chain sequence. The antigen is undetermined. This entry comes from a study of cytomegalovirus exposure and HLA in healthy donors. Overall study context: Earlier work reported 117 million unique TCR beta sequences from 180 million or so T cells. Notes on the study in general: Judged likely to be a sequencing artifact was a cluster of highly shared sequence variants. Links to common viral pathogens appeared, in a later analysis, for several of the most significant clusters. V- and J-gene trimming in TCR beta was tied to a missense DCLRE1C variant by an analysis performed later.

The CDR3 extends over 14 amino acids. V lost 7 bases, J lost 2 bases, and 3 bases stayed unmatched. Germline CDR1 LNHDA, CDR2 SQIVND (reference sequence). The PCR made use of 60 Vbeta and 13 Jbeta primers. Assay: immunoSEQ multiplex PCR; the TCRdb copy retains only in-frame clones and omits some. Here the sample spans about 150,000 clones, over 75% being singletons. Sequenced: PBMCs. The chain recombines TRBV19 with TRBJ2-2, with 8 bases lining up with TRBD1. The sequence was collected from a male donor in good health and CMV-seronegative. As DNA, the CDR3 is TGTGCCAGTAAACAGGGGGGAAACACCGGGGAGCTGTTTTTT. Protein product: CASKQGGNTGELFF.